These 32 T cell receptor beta chains were sequenced from one sample in a study of post-analysis software for immune sequencing data. Broader study findings: Controls showed lower frequencies than patients for five TRBV segments, and TRBV5-6, TRBV5-1 and TRBV20-1 were among these.

The antigens of these receptors remain unknown. Sequencing libraries made from TCR beta cDNA carried unique molecular identifiers. TCRdb re-called the PCR reads with MiXCR, one entry per CDR3 protein. The sample lists hundreds of thousands of distinct CDR3 sequences; more than 50% were seen once. Sequencing was carried out using blood. Receptor source: a girl between 2 and 10 years old with multiple sclerosis.

This clonotype has a handful of counts. The genes are TRBV6-6 and TRBJ2-7; 9 bases line up with TRBD1. J gave up 3 bases and V 5 bases, and 2 bases lay outside the gene matches. The CDR3 is 13 amino acids. In germline, CDR1 is MNHNY, CDR2 SVGAGI (reference sequence). This CDR3 is CASSMGQGYEQYF. The DNA for the CDR3 is TGTGCCAGCAGTATGGGACAGGGCTACGAGCAGTACTTC.

This clonotype came up a few times. The chain has TRBV11-3 and TRBJ2-5; no firm D call. The germline V gene encodes CDR1 SGHNT and CDR2 YENEEA. This CDR3 is 14 amino acids long. The V end was cut by 5 bases, the J end by 6 bases, with 16 bases between. The CDR3 DNA is TGTGCCAGCAGCCTATCTGAGTGGACGAAGACCCAGTACTTC. Protein sequence: CASSLSEWTKTQYF.

This clonotype was recorded a few times. J is TRBJ2-7 and V is TRBV5-6, with 7 bases aligning to TRBD2. The CDR3 covers 14 residues. The V and J ends lost 4 bases and 3 bases, in that order; junction bases with no gene match: 7. Germline V lookup: CDR1 SGHDT, CDR2 YYEEEE. This chain's CDR3 is CASSQLTSSYEQYF. The CDR3 DNA follows: TGTGCCAGCAGCCAACTGACTAGCAGCTACGAGCAGTACTTC. The full variable domain, its missing parts supplied by reference TRBV5-6 and TRBJ2-7, is DAGVTQSPTHLIKTRGQQVTLRCSPKSGHDTVSWYQQALGQGPQFIFQYYEEEERQRGNFPDRFSGHQFPNYSSELNVNALLLGDSALYLCASSQLTSSYEQYFGPGTRLTVT.

This chain joins TRBV20-1 and TRBJ1-1; no definite D call. The CDR3 runs 14 residues. Germline V gene data show CDR1 as DFQATT and CDR2 as SNEGSKA (reference sequence). The V end lost 0 bases, the J end lost 9 bases, and 17 bases lay between the germline ends. The CDR3 region is CSARDPAASDQAFF. The CDR3 nucleotides read TGCAGTGCTAGAGATCCGGCGGCCTCTGATCAAGCTTTCTTT.

This clonotype was recorded only once. This rearrangement joins TRBV4-2 to TRBJ1-2; D unresolved. V lost 1 base, J lost 0 bases, and 12 bases lay in between. Per germline, CDR1 LGHNA and CDR2 YNFKEQ. The CDR3 loop spans 16 amino acids. CDR3 region: CASSQGSAGTNYGYTF. In DNA, the CDR3 is TGTGCCAGCAGCCAAGGGTCGGCAGGCACTAACTATGGCTACACCTTC.

This clonotype was observed a handful of times. V usage is TRBV11-1 and J usage is TRBJ2-7, with TRBD2 identical over 7 bases. J gave up 4 bases and V 7 bases, and 13 bases lay outside the gene matches. This CDR3 is 15 amino acids long. CDR1 SGHAT and CDR2 FQDESV come from the germline V gene (reference sequence). CDR3: CASIILAALHYEQYF. CDR3 in DNA: TGTGCCAGCATAATCCTAGCGGCCCTCCATTACGAGCAGTACTTC.

This clonotype appeared a few times. This chain joins TRBV20-1 and TRBJ1-4; weak D call: TRBD1 (5 bases). The CDR3 consists of 15 residues. Germline V gene lookup returns CDR1 DFQATT and CDR2 SNEGSKA (reference sequence). Trimming pared 1 base from V and 5 bases from J, leaving 14 bases between. CDR3: CSARGRDRENEKLFF. DNA of the CDR3: TGCAGTGCTAGAGGCCGTGACAGAGAAAATGAAAAACTGTTTTTT.

The chain couples TRBV20-1 to TRBJ1-1; no definite D call. V dropped 2 bases and J dropped 5 bases, with 18 bases sitting between them. Per the germline V gene, CDR1 is DFQATT and CDR2 is SNEGSKA (reference sequence). This CDR3 comprises 15 residues. CDR3 amino acids: CSARPGPGLRTEAFF. The CDR3 DNA reads TGCAGTGCTAGACCGGGCCCCGGTTTAAGAACTGAAGCTTTCTTT.

This clonotype was observed a few times. V gene TRBV28 combines with J gene TRBJ2-1; 8 positions agree with TRBD1. The length of the CDR3 is 14 residues. Trimming at V came to 4 bases and at J to 2 bases, leaving 1 base not matched to a gene. Per the germline V gene, CDR1 is MDHEN and CDR2 is SYDVKM. The CDR3 DNA reads TGTGCCAGCAGTTCAGGGGGCGCCTACAATGAGCAGTTCTTC. It translates to CASSSGGAYNEQFF.

The CDR3 region is CSARDRVAGYEQYF. As DNA, the CDR3 is TGCAGTGCTAGAGACAGGGTAGCGGGCTACGAGCAGTACTTC. The rearrangement joins TRBV20-1 to TRBJ2-5, with 7 bases lining up with TRBD2. The last part of the DNA fits TRBJ2-7 better; the J call may be wrong. The CDR3 length is 14 residues. The V gene's germline CDR1 is DFQATT and CDR2 SNEGSKA (reference sequence).

The chain links TRBV20-1 to TRBJ2-7; 11 nucleotides agree with TRBD2. Germline V gene data show CDR1 as DFQATT and CDR2 as SNEGSKA (reference sequence). Losses at the gene ends were 1 base for V and 4 bases for J; bases not matched to a gene: 6. This CDR3 contains 15 residues. The CDR3 loop is CSARVRTSGQYEQYF. CDR3 nucleotides: TGCAGTGCTAGAGTCCGGACTAGCGGGCAGTACGAGCAGTACTTC.

This clonotype was detected a few times. The genes are TRBV20-1 and TRBJ2-1; D remains ambiguous. The length of the CDR3 is 14 residues. V was cut by 5 bases and J by 0 bases, with 11 bases left in between. Germline CDR1 reads DFQATT; CDR2 reads SNEGSKA (reference sequence). The CDR3 DNA follows: TGCAGTGCTTTTCTGGACCACTCCTACAATGAGCAGTTCTTC. The encoded protein is CSAFLDHSYNEQFF.

The chain links TRBV3-1 to TRBJ2-3, with 8 bases matching TRBD2. The CDR3 loop spans 17 amino acids. Looked up from germline, CDR1 is LGHDT and CDR2 is YNNKEL (reference sequence). V lost 1 base and J lost 1; bases outside the gene matches: 7. CDR3 loop: CASSQALVSGGTDTQYF. CDR3 in DNA: TGTGCCAGCAGCCAAGCTCTCGTTAGCGGGGGCACAGATACGCAGTATTTT.

This clonotype was observed once. V is TRBV10-3 and J is TRBJ2-2; 7 bases align to TRBD1. The CDR3 covers 18 residues. Germline CDR1 is ENHRY and CDR2 is SYGVKD. The trim removed 5 bases at V and 1 base at J, leaving 13 bases unmatched. CDR3 in amino acids: CAISPQTGRFLNTGELFF. Here the CDR3 DNA reads TGTGCCATCAGTCCTCAGACAGGGCGTTTTTTGAACACCGGGGAGCTGTTTTTT.

This chain connects TRBV7-9 to TRBJ2-6; possible D gene TRBD1, 6 bases. Trimming left V 4 bases short and J 0 bases short, with 10 bases between. CDR3 length: 16 residues. Germline-derived CDR1 and CDR2 are SEHNR and FQNEAQ (reference sequence). CDR3 coding DNA: TGTGCCAGCAGCTCCACGGACAGCTCTGGGGCCAACGTCCTGACTTTC. This translates into CASSSTDSSGANVLTF. The complete variable domain, with remaining parts taken from reference TRBV7-9 and TRBJ2-6, reads DTGVSQNPRHKITKRGQNVTFRCDPISEHNRLYWYRQTLGQGPEFLTYFQNEAQLEKSRLLSDRFSAERPKGSFSTLEIQRTEQGDSAMYLCASSSTDSSGANVLTFGAGSRLTVL.

The rearrangement joins TRBV7-2 to TRBJ1-2; D not resolved. The V and J ends lost 5 bases and 4 bases respectively, with 17 bases between them. This CDR3 has 15 residues. CDR1 is SGHTA, CDR2 FQGNSA, per germline. The CDR3 protein is CASSTRARVSYGYTF. The DNA for the CDR3 is TGTGCCAGCAGCACAAGGGCCCGGGTTTCCTATGGCTACACCTTC.

The chain carries TRBV11-2 and TRBJ2-7; 7 positions match TRBD2. This CDR3 is built from 15 residues. CDR1 and CDR2 (germline): SGHAT, FQNNGV. The V and J ends lost 0 bases and 3 bases, in that order; junction bases with no gene match: 5. DNA for the CDR3: TGTGCCAGCAGCTTAGAGTTGGGGGGGAGCTACGAGCAGTACTTC. Its translation: CASSLELGGSYEQYF.

This clonotype has a single count. The rearrangement links TRBV20-1 to TRBJ1-4; D is undetermined. The germline V gene encodes CDR1 DFQATT and CDR2 SNEGSKA (reference sequence). Trimming took 6 bases from V and 0 from J, leaving 14 bases between them. CDR3 length equals 15 residues. CDR3 bases: TGCAGTGCCCGGGAAGGAACTGCAACTAATGAAAAACTGTTTTTT. Translated, it gives CSAREGTATNEKLFF.

DNA for the CDR3: TGTGCCAGCAGCCGGACTAGCGGGAGTAGTGGGACCTACAATGAGCAGTTCTTC. Amino acid sequence: CASSRTSGSSGTYNEQFF. This chain uses TRBV7-9 with TRBJ2-1; 13 bases agree with TRBD2. CDR1 is SEHNR and CDR2 is FQNEAQ in the germline V gene (reference sequence). There are 18 residues in the CDR3. V lost 5 bases to trimming and J lost 2 bases; unmatched junction nucleotides: 9.

The rearrangement joins TRBV29-1 to TRBJ2-4, with TRBD2 as a possible D gene (6 bases). The germline V gene encodes CDR1 SQVTM and CDR2 ANQGSEA. CDR3 length equals 12 residues. Trimming shortened V by 8 bases and J by 3 bases, and 11 bases separated the two germline ends. For the CDR3, the DNA is TGCAGCTACGCCGGGGGCAAAAACATTCAGTACTTC. Amino acids: CSYAGGKNIQYF. The variable domain in full, completed from reference TRBV29-1 and TRBJ2-4, reads SAVISQKPSRDICQRGTSLTIQCQVDSQVTMMFWYRQQPGQSLTLIATANQGSEATYESGFVIDKFPISRPNLTFSTLTVSNMSPEDSSIYLCSYAGGKNIQYFGAGTRLSVL.

The chain carries TRBV11-2 and TRBJ2-5, with D perhaps matching TRBD1 (5 bases). There are 13 residues in the CDR3. Between the trimmed V and J ends, which lost 6 bases and 1 base, there was a span of 9 bases. Germline V gives CDR1 SGHAT, CDR2 FQNNGV. The CDR3 DNA is TGTGCCAGCAGGGGGCAGGCCCAAGAGACCCAGTACTTC. Amino acids: CASRGQAQETQYF.

This clonotype was seen once. The V and J genes are TRBV7-6 and TRBJ2-5, with a possible D match to TRBD2 (7 bases). The germline V and J ends were trimmed by 3 bases and 1 base, with 9 bases remaining between them. CDR1 is SGHVS, CDR2 FNYEAQ, per germline. CDR3 length: 14 amino acids. CDR3 bases: TGTGCCAGCAGCTTTGGGGGGGCCCAAGAGACCCAGTACTTC. Translation gives CASSFGGAQETQYF. Based on the CDR3 plus reference TRBV7-6 and TRBJ2-5, the full variable domain is GAGVSQSPRYKVTKRGQDVALRCDPISGHVSLYWYRQALGQGPEFLTYFNYEAQQDKSGLPNDRFSAERPEGSISTLTIQRTEQRDSAMYRCASSFGGAQETQYFGPGTRLLVL.

This clonotype has just a few counts. The chain carries TRBV6-1 and TRBJ1-5, with a possible D match to TRBD1 (6 bases). V lost 4 bases and J 7 bases, leaving 14 bases between the germline ends. The CDR3 contains 14 residues. Germline CDR1 and CDR2: MNHNS and SASEGT. The CDR3 bases are TGTGCCAGCAGTGCCCGGGACACGGGGCAGCCCCAGCATTTT. It translates to CASSARDTGQPQHF.

This clonotype was recorded only once. The chain uses TRBV20-1 and TRBJ2-7; D gene unclear. Germline CDR1 DFQATT, CDR2 SNEGSKA (reference sequence). The CDR3 contains 13 residues. V was trimmed by 0 bases and J by 6 bases, leaving 12 bases between them. CDR3 sequence (DNA): TGCAGTGCTAGAGATCACAGACTGGGCGAGCAGTACTTC. It encodes CSARDHRLGEQYF.

The chain is built from TRBV19 and TRBJ2-7; 12 bases agree with TRBD1. Germline CDR1 is LNHDA and CDR2 is SQIVND (reference sequence). V shed 3 bases, J shed 5 bases, and the junction held 8 bases outside the gene matches. This CDR3 region has 16 residues. The CDR3 reads CASSMWRGQGANEQYF. DNA for the CDR3: TGTGCCAGTAGTATGTGGAGGGGACAGGGGGCGAACGAGCAGTACTTC.

The chain links TRBV29-1 to TRBJ2-6; D not resolved. Germline CDR1 and CDR2: SQVTM and ANQGSEA. The CDR3 covers 15 residues. With 7 bases removed from V and 0 bases from J, the gap between germline ends came to 13 bases. The CDR3 DNA reads TGCAGCGCCCTAGACCGTTTCTCTGGGGCCAACGTCCTGACTTTC. Amino acid sequence: CSALDRFSGANVLTF.

The chain has TRBV15 and TRBJ2-6; 7 nucleotides align to TRBD1. CDR1 is LNHNV, CDR2 YYDKDF, per germline (reference sequence). This CDR3 comprises 18 residues. V dropped 0 bases and J dropped 3; count of bases not matched to a gene: 8. The CDR3 spells CATSRDEARGSGANVLTF. CDR3 sequence (DNA): TGTGCCACCAGCAGAGATGAGGCCAGGGGGAGTGGGGCCAACGTCCTGACTTTC.

The chain has TRBV20-1 and TRBJ1-1; D call uncertain. The length of the CDR3 is 15 residues. Germline lookup yields CDR1 DFQATT and CDR2 SNEGSKA (reference sequence). The V end lost 0 bases, the J end lost 2 bases, and 13 bases lay between the germline ends. The CDR3 nucleotides read TGCAGTGCTAGAGATCCTAACGACCTAAACACTGAAGCTTTCTTT. Translated, it gives CSARDPNDLNTEAFF.

The gene calls are TRBV20-1 and TRBJ2-2, with D perhaps assigned TRBD1 or TRBD2 (6 bases each). Looked up from germline, CDR1 is DFQATT and CDR2 is SNEGSKA (reference sequence). The CDR3 length is 14 residues. The V end was cut by 4 bases, the J end by 10 bases, with 19 bases between. The CDR3 coding sequence is TGCAGTGCTACAGTGGGGGCGGGACGGAAGGAGCTGTTTTTT. Residues: CSATVGAGRKELFF.

The V gene is TRBV12-3 or TRBV12-4, the J gene TRBJ1-6, with a tentative D call TRBD1 (5 bases). The length of the CDR3 is 16 residues. The V gene lost 4 bases and the J gene lost 10 bases, with 20 bases spanning the gap. The CDR3 reads CASSYSSSRVGSPLHF. Written as DNA, the CDR3 is TGTGCCAGCAGTTACTCTTCATCCAGGGTCGGCTCACCCCTCCACTTT.

The sample holds a few counts of this clonotype. J is TRBJ2-1 and V is TRBV5-1, with TRBD2 matching 11 bases. Germline values: CDR1 SGHRS, CDR2 YFSETQ. This CDR3 is 15 amino acids long. After removal of 6 bases from V and 5 bases from J, the junction contained 7 bases not matched to a gene. CDR3 sequence (DNA): TGCGCCAGCATGGCCACGGGACTAGCGGACAATGAGCAGTTCTTC. It translates to CASMATGLADNEQFF.

V gene TRBV20-1 combines with J gene TRBJ2-7; D remains unclear. The germline V and J ends were trimmed by 4 bases and 2 bases, with 9 bases remaining between them. This CDR3 has 12 amino acids. Germline values: CDR1 DFQATT, CDR2 SNEGSKA (reference sequence). The CDR3 nucleotides are TGCAGTGCTATGGTCCCTCCCTACGAGCAGTACTTC. It yields the protein CSAMVPPYEQYF.